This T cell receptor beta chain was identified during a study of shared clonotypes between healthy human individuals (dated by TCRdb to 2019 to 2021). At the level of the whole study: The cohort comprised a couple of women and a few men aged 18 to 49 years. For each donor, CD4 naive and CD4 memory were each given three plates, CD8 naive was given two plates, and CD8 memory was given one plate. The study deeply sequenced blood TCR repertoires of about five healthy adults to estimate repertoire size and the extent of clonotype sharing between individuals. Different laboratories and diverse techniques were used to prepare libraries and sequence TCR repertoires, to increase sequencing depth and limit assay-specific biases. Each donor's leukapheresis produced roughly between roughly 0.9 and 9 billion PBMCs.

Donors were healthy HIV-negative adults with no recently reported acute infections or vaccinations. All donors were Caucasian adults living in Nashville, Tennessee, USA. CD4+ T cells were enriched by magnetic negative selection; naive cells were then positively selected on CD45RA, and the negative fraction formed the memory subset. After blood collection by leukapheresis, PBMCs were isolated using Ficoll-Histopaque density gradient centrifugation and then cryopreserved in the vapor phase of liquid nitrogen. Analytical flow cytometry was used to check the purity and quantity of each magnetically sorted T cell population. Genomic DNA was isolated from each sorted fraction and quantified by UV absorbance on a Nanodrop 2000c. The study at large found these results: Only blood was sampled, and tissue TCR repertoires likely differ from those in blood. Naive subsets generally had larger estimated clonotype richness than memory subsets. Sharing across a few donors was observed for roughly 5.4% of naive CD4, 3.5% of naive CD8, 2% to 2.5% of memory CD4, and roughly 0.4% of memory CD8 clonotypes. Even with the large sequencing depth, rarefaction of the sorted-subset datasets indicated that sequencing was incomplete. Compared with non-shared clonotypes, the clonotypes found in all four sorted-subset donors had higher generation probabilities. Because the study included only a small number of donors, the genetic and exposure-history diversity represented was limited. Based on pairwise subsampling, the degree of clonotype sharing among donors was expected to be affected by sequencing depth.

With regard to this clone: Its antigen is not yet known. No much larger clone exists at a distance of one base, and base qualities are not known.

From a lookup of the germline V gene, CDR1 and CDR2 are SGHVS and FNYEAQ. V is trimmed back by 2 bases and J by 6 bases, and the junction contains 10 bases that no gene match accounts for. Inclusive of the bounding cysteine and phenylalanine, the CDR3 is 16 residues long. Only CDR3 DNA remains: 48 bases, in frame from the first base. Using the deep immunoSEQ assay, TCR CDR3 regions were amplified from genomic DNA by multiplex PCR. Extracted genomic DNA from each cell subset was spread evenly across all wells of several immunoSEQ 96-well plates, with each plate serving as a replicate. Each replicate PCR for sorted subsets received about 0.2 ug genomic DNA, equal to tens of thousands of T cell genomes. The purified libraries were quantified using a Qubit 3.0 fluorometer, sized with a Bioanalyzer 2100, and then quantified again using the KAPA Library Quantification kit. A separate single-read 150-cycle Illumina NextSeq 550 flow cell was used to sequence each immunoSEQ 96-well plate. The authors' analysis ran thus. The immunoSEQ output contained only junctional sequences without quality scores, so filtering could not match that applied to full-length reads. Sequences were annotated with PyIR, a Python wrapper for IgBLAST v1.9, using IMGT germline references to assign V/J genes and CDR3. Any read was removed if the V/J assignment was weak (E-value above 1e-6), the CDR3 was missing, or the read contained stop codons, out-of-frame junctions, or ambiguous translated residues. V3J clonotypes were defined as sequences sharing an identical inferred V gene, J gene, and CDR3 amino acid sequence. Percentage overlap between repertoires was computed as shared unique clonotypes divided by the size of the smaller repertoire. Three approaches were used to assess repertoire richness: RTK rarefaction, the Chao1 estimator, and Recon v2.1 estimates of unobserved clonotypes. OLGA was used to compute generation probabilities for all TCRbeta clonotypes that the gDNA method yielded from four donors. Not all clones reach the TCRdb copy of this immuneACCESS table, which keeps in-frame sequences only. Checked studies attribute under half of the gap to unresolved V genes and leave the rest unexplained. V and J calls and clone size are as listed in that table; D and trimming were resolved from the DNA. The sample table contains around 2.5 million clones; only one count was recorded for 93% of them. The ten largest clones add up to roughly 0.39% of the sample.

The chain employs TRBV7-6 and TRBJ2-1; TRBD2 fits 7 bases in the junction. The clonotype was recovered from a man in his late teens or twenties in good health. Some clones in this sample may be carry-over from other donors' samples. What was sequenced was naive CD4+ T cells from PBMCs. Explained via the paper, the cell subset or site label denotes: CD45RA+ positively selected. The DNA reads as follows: TGTGCCAGCAGCTTAATCCGGGGGGTGACCCCCAATGAGCAGTTCTTC. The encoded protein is CASSLIRGVTPNEQFF. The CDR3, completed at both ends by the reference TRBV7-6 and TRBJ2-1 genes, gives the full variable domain GAGVSQSPRYKVTKRGQDVALRCDPISGHVSLYWYRQALGQGPEFLTYFNYEAQQDKSGLPNDRFSAERPEGSISTLTIQRTEQRDSAMYRCASSLIRGVTPNEQFFGPGTRLTVL.